This T cell receptor beta chain is drawn from a study of T cell responses to AZD1222 COVID-19 vaccine. General study results and limits: Spike-specific TCR breadth and depth both grew after two AZD1222 doses. Seropositive at baseline were only a handful of AZD1222 recipients.

Points on this clone: Antigen: not known.

Only in-frame clones appear in the TCRdb table, and some are missing; sequencing was by immunoSEQ multiplex PCR. This table holds roughly 100,000 clones, around 89% found once. Germline CDR1 is KGHSH and CDR2 is LQKENI. V was pared by 2 bases and J by 3 bases, with 4 bases of the junction left unmatched. The CDR3 covers 14 residues. This clonotype originated in an adult in good health. Sequencing was performed on peripheral blood, taken on day 0 of AZD1222 vaccination. V gene TRBV18 combines with J gene TRBJ2-7; 7 nucleotides match TRBD1. CDR3 DNA: TGTGCCAGCTCACCAAGGGACAGCTTCTACGAGCAGTACTTC. It encodes CASSPRDSFYEQYF.